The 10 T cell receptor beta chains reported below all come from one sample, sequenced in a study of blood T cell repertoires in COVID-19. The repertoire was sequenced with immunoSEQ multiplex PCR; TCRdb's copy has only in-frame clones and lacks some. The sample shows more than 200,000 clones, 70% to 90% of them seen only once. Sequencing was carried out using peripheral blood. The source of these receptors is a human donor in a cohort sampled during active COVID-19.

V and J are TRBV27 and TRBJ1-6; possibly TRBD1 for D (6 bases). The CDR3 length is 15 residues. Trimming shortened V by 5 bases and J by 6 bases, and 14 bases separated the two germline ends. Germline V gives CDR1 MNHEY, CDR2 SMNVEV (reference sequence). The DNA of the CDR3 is TGTGCCAGCAGTACCCAGGGGCTGGCTAATTCACCCCTCCACTTT. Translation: CASSTQGLANSPLHF.

The DNA of the CDR3 is TGTGCCAGCAGTTACCCTAGCGGGGGGACTAGCACAGATACGCAGTATTTT. Translated, it gives CASSYPSGGTSTDTQYF. V and J are TRBV6-2 or TRBV6-3 and TRBJ2-3; TRBD2 matches 11 bases. Losses at the gene ends were 2 bases for V and 0 bases for J; bases not matched to a gene: 4. From germline, CDR1 is MNHEY and CDR2 SVGEGT. This CDR3 region has 17 residues.

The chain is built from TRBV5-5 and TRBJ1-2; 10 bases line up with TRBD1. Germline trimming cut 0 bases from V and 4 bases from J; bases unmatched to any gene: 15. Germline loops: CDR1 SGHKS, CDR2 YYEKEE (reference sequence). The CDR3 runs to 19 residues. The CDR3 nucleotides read TGTGCCAGCAGCTTGGCCGCGACAGGGGGCGCCGTGAGGCCCTATGGCTACACCTTC. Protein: CASSLAATGGAVRPYGYTF.

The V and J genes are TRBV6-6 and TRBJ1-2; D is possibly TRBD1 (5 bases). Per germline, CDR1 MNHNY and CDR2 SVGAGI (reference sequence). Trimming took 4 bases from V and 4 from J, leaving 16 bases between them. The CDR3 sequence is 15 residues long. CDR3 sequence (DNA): TGTGCCAGCAGTTCCGGGGGAATCGGGCTCTATGGCTACACCTTC. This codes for CASSSGGIGLYGYTF.

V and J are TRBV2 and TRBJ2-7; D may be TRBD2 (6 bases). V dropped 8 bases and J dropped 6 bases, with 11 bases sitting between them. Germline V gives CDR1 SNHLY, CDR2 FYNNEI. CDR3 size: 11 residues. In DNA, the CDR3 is TGTGCCAGCGACGGGGGTCTCGAGCAGTACTTC. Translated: CASDGGLEQYF.

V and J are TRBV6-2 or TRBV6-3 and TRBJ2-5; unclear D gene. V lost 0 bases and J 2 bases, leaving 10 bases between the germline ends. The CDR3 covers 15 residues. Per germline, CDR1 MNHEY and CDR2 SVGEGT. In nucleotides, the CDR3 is TGTGCCAGCAGTTACTCTCCAGCGAATCAAGAGACCCAGTACTTC. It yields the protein CASSYSPANQETQYF.

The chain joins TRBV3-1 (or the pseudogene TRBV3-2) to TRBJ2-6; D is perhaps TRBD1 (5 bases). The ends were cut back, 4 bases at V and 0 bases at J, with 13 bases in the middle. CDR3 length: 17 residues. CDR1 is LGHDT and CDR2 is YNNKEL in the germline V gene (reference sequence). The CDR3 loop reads CASSRRQTYSGANVLTF. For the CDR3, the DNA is TGTGCCAGCAGCCGCCGACAGACTTACTCTGGGGCCAACGTCCTGACTTTC.

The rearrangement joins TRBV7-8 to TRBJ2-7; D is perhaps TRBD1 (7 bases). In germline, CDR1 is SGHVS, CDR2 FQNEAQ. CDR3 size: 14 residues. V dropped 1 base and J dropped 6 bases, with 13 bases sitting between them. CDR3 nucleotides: TGTGCCAGCAGCTTAGAAGCAGGGGGGCGCGAGCAGTACTTC. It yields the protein CASSLEAGGREQYF.

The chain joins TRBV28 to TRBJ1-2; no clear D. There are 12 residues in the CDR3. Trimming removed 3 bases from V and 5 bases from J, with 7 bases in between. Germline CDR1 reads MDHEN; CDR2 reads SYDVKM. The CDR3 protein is CASSLRKYGYTF. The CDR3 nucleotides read TGTGCCAGCAGTTTGCGAAAATATGGCTACACCTTC.

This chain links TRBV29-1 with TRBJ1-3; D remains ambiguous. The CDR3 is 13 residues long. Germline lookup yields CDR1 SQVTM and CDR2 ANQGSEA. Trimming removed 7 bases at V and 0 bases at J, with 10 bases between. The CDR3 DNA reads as TGCAGCGGAGCGTGGAGCTCTGGAAACACCATATATTTT. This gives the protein CSGAWSSGNTIYF. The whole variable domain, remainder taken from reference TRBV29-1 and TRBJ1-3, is SAVISQKPSRDICQRGTSLTIQCQVDSQVTMMFWYRQQPGQSLTLIATANQGSEATYESGFVIDKFPISRPNLTFSTLTVSNMSPEDSSIYLCSGAWSSGNTIYFGEGSWLTVV.